These 6 T cell receptor beta chains share one sample of origin, sequenced in a study of T cell clonotyping in hematopoietic cell transplantation. Time point of the sample: recipient sample about 28 days before transplant, after cytoreduction. Some clones are missing from TCRdb's copy, which holds only in-frame ones; the method was immunoSEQ multiplex PCR. The data contain about 50,000 clones, approximately 84% of them singletons. Sequenced here: peripheral blood mononuclear cells, sampled before stem cell transplant. All receptors come from a man aged 55-75 years with biphenotypic leukemia. Some clones in this sample may be carry-over from other donors' samples.

The V call is TRBV10-2, the J call TRBJ2-1; D gene unclear. CDR3 length: 11 residues. CDR1 and CDR2 from the germline V gene are WSHSY and SAAADI. V dropped 2 bases and J dropped 6 bases, with 2 bases sitting between them. The CDR3 DNA sequence: TGCGCCAGCAGTGAGGGCAATGAGCAGTTCTTC. This translates into CASSEGNEQFF.

The V gene is TRBV10-3, the J gene TRBJ2-7; no reliable D call. Germline loops: CDR1 ENHRY, CDR2 SYGVKD. Deletions cut 6 bases from V and 0 bases from J, with 6 bases between. The length of the CDR3 is 12 residues. The CDR3 loop reads CAIRDGSYEQYF. The CDR3 DNA is TGTGCCATCAGGGACGGCTCCTACGAGCAGTACTTC.

The CDR3 loop is CASSPGLAGVTDTQYF. The CDR3 bases are TGCGCCAGCAGCCCGGGACTAGCGGGAGTCACAGATACGCAGTATTTT. The rearrangement joins TRBV5-1 to TRBJ2-3; 14 bases line up with TRBD2. The V segment lost 4 bases and the J segment 2 bases; nucleotides outside the gene matches: 3. The germline CDR1 and CDR2 sequences are SGHRS and YFSETQ. This CDR3 is 16 amino acids long. The whole variable domain, filled in from reference TRBV5-1 and TRBJ2-3, reads KAGVTQTPRYLIKTRGQQVTLSCSPISGHRSVSWYQQTPGQGLQFLFEYFSETQRNKGNFPGRFSGRQFSNSRSEMNVSTLELGDSALYLCASSPGLAGVTDTQYFGPGTRLTVL.

V usage is TRBV7-2 and J usage is TRBJ2-3, with D unresolved. Germline V gives CDR1 SGHTA, CDR2 FQGNSA. CDR3 length: 16 amino acids. V was cut by 1 base and J by 0 bases, with 11 bases left in between. CDR3 coding DNA: TGTGCCAGCAGCTTAGTACTGGCCCCAAGCACAGATACGCAGTATTTT. Translation gives CASSLVLAPSTDTQYF.

In DNA form, the CDR3 reads TGTGCCAGTAGTCCAATCCAGGGGACAGAGGATCAGCCCCAGCATTTT. Translation gives CASSPIQGTEDQPQHF. The chain couples TRBV19 to TRBJ1-5; 7 bases align to TRBD1. V shed 5 bases, J shed 5 bases, and the junction held 12 bases outside the gene matches. This CDR3 has 16 residues. Per the germline V gene, CDR1 is LNHDA and CDR2 is SQIVND (reference sequence).

The chain has TRBV19 and TRBJ1-5, with unresolved D. The CDR3 spans 13 residues. The germline gives CDR1 LNHDA, CDR2 SQIVND (reference sequence). V lost 5 bases, J lost 0 bases, and 5 bases lay in between. The CDR3 DNA sequence: TGTGCCAGTAGTCCCTATAGCAATCAGCCCCAGCATTTT. This sequence encodes CASSPYSNQPQHF.